These 32 T cell receptor beta chains were sequenced from one sample in a study of CD8+ T cells in alopecia areata. Isolated RNA was reverse transcribed into cDNA used as the sequencing template. Sequencing was performed with immunoSEQ multiplex PCR; in TCRdb, only in-frame clones are kept and a portion is missing. The sample records about 8,900 clones, 55% to 75% being singletons. Lesional scalp punch biopsies and peripheral blood were collected from alopecia areata patients. Specimen: skin. The receptors stem from a human donor with alopecia areata.

The chain has TRBV5-1 and TRBJ2-1, with TRBD2 matching 12 bases. Germline V gene sequence: CDR1 SGHRS, CDR2 YFSETQ. The V segment lost 1 base and the J segment 4 bases; nucleotides outside the gene matches: 6. The CDR3 sequence is 17 residues long. CDR3 sequence: CASSLSTSGSGYNEQFF. The DNA of the CDR3 is TGCGCCAGCAGCTTGTCGACTAGCGGGAGCGGGTACAATGAGCAGTTCTTC.

The V and J genes are TRBV6-1 and TRBJ2-1; D remains unclear. CDR3 length equals 13 residues. CDR1 MNHNS and CDR2 SASEGT come from the germline V gene. V gave up 8 bases and J gave up 4 bases, with 12 bases separating them. The CDR3 is CASSLGPYNEQFF. In DNA form, the CDR3 reads TGTGCCAGCTCATTAGGTCCATACAATGAGCAGTTCTTC.

This clone was picked up a small number of times. The chain employs TRBV7-8 and TRBJ2-2, with TRBD2 matching 10 bases. After removal of 5 bases from V and 8 bases from J, the junction contained 5 bases not matched to a gene. Germline V gene data show CDR1 as SGHVS and CDR2 as FQNEAQ. This CDR3 region has 14 residues. The CDR3 sequence: CASSEGLALGELFF. CDR3 bases: TGTGCCAGCAGCGAGGGACTAGCGCTGGGGGAGCTGTTTTTT.

The CDR3 DNA reads TGCAGCGTCCGTAGCGGACTGACGAACGAAAAACTGTTTTTT. Amino acids: CSVRSGLTNEKLFF. V gene TRBV29-1 combines with J gene TRBJ1-4; D remains unclear. The CDR3 loop spans 14 amino acids. Germline CDR1 SQVTM, CDR2 ANQGSEA. V was clipped by 6 bases and J by 8 bases, with 19 bases between them.

This clone was seen a handful of times. V usage is TRBV30 and J usage is TRBJ2-2; D call uncertain. Trimming shortened V by 5 bases and J by 4 bases, and 8 bases separated the two germline ends. The CDR3 runs to 12 residues. Germline-derived CDR1 and CDR2 are GTSNPN and SVGIG (reference sequence). The CDR3, as DNA: TGTGCCTGGGCCAGCGTCACCGGGGAGCTGTTTTTT. This sequence encodes CAWASVTGELFF.

The chain joins TRBV11-2 to TRBJ2-1; 7 bases fit TRBD1. The V gene end was trimmed by 8 bases and the J gene end by 0 bases; junction bases not matched to a gene: 7. CDR3 size: 15 residues. The germline V gene has CDR1 SGHAT and CDR2 FQNNGV. The CDR3 is CASGRQGSSYNEQFF. As DNA, the CDR3 is TGTGCCAGCGGACGACAGGGAAGCTCCTACAATGAGCAGTTCTTC.

The V and J genes are TRBV18 and TRBJ1-1; 8 nucleotides align to TRBD1. J was trimmed by 0 bases and V by 4 bases; bases with no gene match: 13. The CDR3 spans 18 residues. CDR1 and CDR2 (germline): KGHSH, LQKENI. The CDR3 reads CASSLIQGAFAVNTEAFF. The CDR3 nucleotides read TGTGCCAGCTCACTGATTCAGGGGGCATTTGCGGTGAACACTGAAGCTTTCTTT.

The rearrangement joins TRBV7-2 to TRBJ1-2, with 7 nucleotides matching TRBD1. CDR1 is SGHTA and CDR2 is FQGNSA in the germline V gene. V shed 5 bases, J shed 7 bases, and the junction held 13 bases outside the gene matches. CDR3 length: 15 residues. CDR3 coding DNA: TGTGCCAGCAGCCCCCTGCTGCCGACAGGGTCTGGCTACACCTTC. It encodes CASSPLLPTGSGYTF.

The chain employs TRBV27 and TRBJ2-1; D not resolved. CDR3 length: 14 residues. V was trimmed by 10 bases and J by 0 bases, leaving 13 bases between them. The germline V gene has CDR1 MNHEY and CDR2 SMNVEV (reference sequence). The CDR3 bases are TGTGCCACTCAGGACGGATCCTCCTACAATGAGCAGTTCTTC. The encoded protein is CATQDGSSYNEQFF.

This clone has a handful of counts. The chain couples TRBV10-3 to TRBJ2-5; TRBD2 might be the D (5 bases). This CDR3 region has 13 residues. The germline V gene has CDR1 ENHRY and CDR2 SYGVKD. Between the trimmed V and J ends, which lost 10 bases and 5 bases, there was a span of 17 bases. The CDR3 protein is CATRHPGGETQYF. CDR3 sequence (DNA): TGTGCCACCAGGCACCCCGGCGGGGAGACCCAGTACTTC.

The V call is TRBV5-6, the J call TRBJ1-1; 7 bases line up with TRBD1. The CDR3 spans 17 residues. Unmatched junction bases numbered 17, after V lost 4 bases and J lost 5 bases. The germline V gene has CDR1 SGHDT and CDR2 YYEEEE. The CDR3 nucleotides read TGTGCCAGCAGCCACCGCAACCGACAGGGAACGGGAACTGAAGCTTTCTTT. It is translated as CASSHRNRQGTGTEAFF. The full variable domain, with the rest looked up from reference TRBV5-6 and TRBJ1-1, is DAGVTQSPTHLIKTRGQQVTLRCSPKSGHDTVSWYQQALGQGPQFIFQYYEEEERQRGNFPDRFSGHQFPNYSSELNVNALLLGDSALYLCASSHRNRQGTGTEAFFGQGTRLTVV.

The CDR3 nucleotides read TGCGCCAGCAGCCTCTACAAGGGGAACACTGAAGCTTTCTTT. Encoded protein: CASSLYKGNTEAFF. This chain joins TRBV5-1 and TRBJ1-1; D gene ambiguous. The germline CDR1 and CDR2 sequences are SGHRS and YFSETQ. Trimming left V 4 bases short and J 1 base short, with 11 bases between. CDR3 length: 14 amino acids.

The genes are TRBV7-9 and TRBJ2-7, with D unclear. In germline, CDR1 is SEHNR, CDR2 FQNEAQ (reference sequence). This CDR3 contains 12 residues. Trimming took off 2 bases at V and 7 bases at J, with 9 bases between the two ends. The CDR3 protein is CASSLSLREQYF. CDR3 nucleotide sequence: TGTGCCAGCAGCTTATCCTTGCGGGAGCAGTACTTC.

The CDR3 loop reads CASSEEGTLSYEQYF. The CDR3 DNA is TGTGCCAGCAGTGAAGAGGGAACCCTTTCCTACGAGCAGTACTTC. The J gene is TRBJ2-7, the V gene TRBV2, with D unresolved. Germline CDR1 reads SNHLY; CDR2 reads FYNNEI. The CDR3 extends over 15 amino acids. Trimming cost V 1 base and J 1 base, with 11 bases left between them.

V and J are TRBV4-1 and TRBJ1-2, with TRBD1 identical over 8 bases. The CDR3 is made up of 15 amino acids. The germline CDR1 and CDR2 sequences are MGHRA and YSYEKL. J gave up 5 bases and V 7 bases, and 12 bases lay outside the gene matches. The CDR3 protein is CASTRGPGGGYGYTF. CDR3 in DNA: TGCGCCAGCACCCGAGGGCCAGGGGGCGGGTATGGCTACACCTTC.

The CDR3 is CATRPGLAGSDTQYF. In DNA form, the CDR3 reads TGTGCCACCCGGCCGGGACTAGCGGGTTCAGATACGCAGTATTTT. The genes are TRBV10-3 and TRBJ2-3; 12 positions match TRBD2. The length of the CDR3 is 15 residues. Trimming removed 10 bases from V and 4 bases from J; junction bases left unmatched: 9. CDR1 and CDR2 (germline): ENHRY, SYGVKD.

The rearrangement uses TRBV7-9 and TRBJ1-6, with D possibly being TRBD1 (6 bases). From germline, CDR1 is SEHNR and CDR2 FQNEAQ (reference sequence). There are 15 residues in the CDR3. Trimming cost V 4 bases and J 6 bases, with 13 bases left between them. The CDR3 loop reads CASSSAGEFNSPLHF. In nucleotides, the CDR3 is TGTGCCAGCAGCTCCGCAGGGGAATTTAATTCACCCCTCCACTTT.

This clone was counted a few times. This chain joins TRBV11-2 and TRBJ2-1, with 7 bases that match TRBD2. The J segment lost 8 bases and the V segment lost 3 bases, leaving 10 bases of the junction unmatched. The germline V gene has CDR1 SGHAT and CDR2 FQNNGV. The CDR3 runs to 15 residues. Here the CDR3 reads CASSFWGGGPDEQFF. DNA for the CDR3: TGTGCCAGCAGCTTTTGGGGGGGAGGGCCGGATGAGCAGTTCTTC. The full variable domain, its missing parts supplied by reference TRBV11-2 and TRBJ2-1, is EAGVAQSPRYKIIEKRQSVAFWCNPISGHATLYWYQQILGQGPKLLIQFQNNGVVDDSQLPKDRFSAERLKGVDSTLKIQPAKLEDSAVYLCASSFWGGGPDEQFFGPGTRLTVL.

The V call is TRBV7-2, the J call TRBJ2-1, with TRBD2 matching over 10 bases. The CDR3 has 16 residues. V dropped 1 base and J dropped 4; count of bases not matched to a gene: 4. Germline loops: CDR1 SGHTA, CDR2 FQGNSA. In nucleotides, the CDR3 is TGTGCCAGCAGCTTAGTAGCGACTAGCGGGTACAATGAGCAGTTCTTC. This codes for CASSLVATSGYNEQFF.

The chain links TRBV7-6 to TRBJ2-7; D perhaps matches TRBD2 (5 bases). V was cut by 5 bases and J by 2 bases, with 16 bases left in between. The CDR3 is 15 residues long. CDR1 and CDR2 (germline): SGHVS, FNYEAQ. CDR3: CASSPTFGGTYEQYF. CDR3 bases: TGTGCCAGCAGCCCCACTTTCGGAGGAACCTACGAGCAGTACTTC.

This sequence joins TRBV30 and TRBJ1-2; a possible D gene is TRBD1 (5 bases). The CDR3 length is 12 residues. V lost 2 bases and J lost 2, with 6 bases in between. CDR1 and CDR2 from the germline V gene are GTSNPN and SVGIG (reference sequence). This CDR3 is CAWSWGNYGYTF. The CDR3 DNA reads TGTGCCTGGAGTTGGGGGAACTATGGCTACACCTTC.

In DNA form, the CDR3 reads TGCGCCAGCAGCTCAGGGGAGATCAGGGGCACTGAAGCTTTCTTT. It encodes CASSSGEIRGTEAFF. The rearrangement uses TRBV5-1 and TRBJ1-1, with D possibly TRBD1 on 6 matching bases. Germline V gene sequence: CDR1 SGHRS, CDR2 YFSETQ. With 3 bases removed from V and 4 bases from J, the gap between germline ends came to 16 bases. CDR3 length: 15 residues.

The chain has TRBV7-2 and TRBJ1-5, with D possibly TRBD1 on 5 matching bases. The germline V and J ends were trimmed by 6 bases and 4 bases, with 16 bases remaining between them. CDR1 and CDR2 from the germline V gene are SGHTA and FQGNSA. This CDR3 contains 15 residues. Here the CDR3 DNA reads TGTGCCAGCAGGGGGGGAACAGGCGTAAATCAGCCCCAGCATTTT. Its protein is CASRGGTGVNQPQHF. The entire variable domain, with the rest obtained from reference TRBV7-2 and TRBJ1-5, is as follows: GAGVSQSPSNKVTEKGKDVELRCDPISGHTALYWYRQSLGQGLEFLIYFQGNSAPDKSGLPSDRFSAERTGGSVSTLTIQRTQQEDSAVYLCASRGGTGVNQPQHFGDGTRLSIL.

The chain carries TRBV29-1 and TRBJ2-3; a possible D gene is TRBD1 (5 bases). The length of the CDR3 is 13 residues. Trimming left V 4 bases short and J 2 bases short, with 10 bases between. Germline V gives CDR1 SQVTM, CDR2 ANQGSEA. CDR3 DNA: TGCAGCGTTGGAAAAGGGGCCACAGATACGCAGTATTTT. It translates to CSVGKGATDTQYF.

This clone has only a few counts. The chain recombines TRBV7-9 with TRBJ2-1, with D perhaps TRBD2 (6 bases). The CDR3 loop spans 14 amino acids. Trimming removed 2 bases at V and 5 bases at J, with 10 bases between. Germline assignment: CDR1 SEHNR and CDR2 FQNEAQ (reference sequence). The CDR3 is CASSLNGGDNEQFF. The CDR3 bases are TGTGCCAGCAGCTTAAACGGGGGAGACAATGAGCAGTTCTTC.

The chain's CDR3 is CASSASLSGQETQYF. The CDR3 nucleotides are TGTGCCAGCAGCGCCAGTCTTAGCGGCCAAGAGACCCAGTACTTC. J is TRBJ2-5 and V is TRBV11-3; perhaps TRBD2 as D (6 bases). Trimming stripped 5 bases from V and 1 base from J, with 14 bases between. Germline V gene lookup returns CDR1 SGHNT and CDR2 YENEEA. The CDR3 covers 15 residues.

The CDR3 DNA reads TGTGCCAGCAGTGCTTGGGGTTCCTACAATGAGCAGTTCTTC. Translation: CASSAWGSYNEQFF. The rearrangement joins TRBV6-4 to TRBJ2-1; D is unclear. V lost 4 bases to trimming and J lost 1 base, with 8 bases between them. Germline CDR1 is MRHNA and CDR2 is SNTAGT. This CDR3 is 14 amino acids long.

The V gene is TRBV7-2, the J gene TRBJ2-3, with TRBD1 matching 7 bases. Germline V gene lookup returns CDR1 SGHTA and CDR2 FQGNSA. The CDR3 sequence is 16 residues long. After removal of 2 bases from V and 4 bases from J, the junction contained 9 bases not matched to a gene. The CDR3 sequence: CASSLQGVLSADTQYF. CDR3 DNA: TGTGCCAGCAGCTTACAGGGGGTGTTATCAGCAGATACGCAGTATTTT.

The rearrangement joins TRBV7-3 to TRBJ2-6, with a possible D match to TRBD1 (6 bases). There are 15 residues in the CDR3. The germline V and J ends were trimmed by 2 bases and 4 bases, with 9 bases remaining between them. Germline-derived CDR1 and CDR2 are SGHTA and FQGTGA. The DNA for the CDR3 is TGTGCCAGCAGCTTATCAGGGACAGGGGCCAACGTCCTGACTTTC. Translated, it gives CASSLSGTGANVLTF.

This clone was detected once. V gene TRBV5-6 combines with J gene TRBJ2-4; D perhaps matches TRBD2 (5 bases). This CDR3 has 14 amino acids. The germline gives CDR1 SGHDT, CDR2 YYEEEE. The ends were cut back, 1 base at V and 7 bases at J, with 12 bases in the middle. The CDR3 nucleotides are TGTGCCAGCAGCTTGCGGGGTCTGGGGAACATTCAGTACTTC. Protein sequence: CASSLRGLGNIQYF.

This clone was seen a few times. V usage is TRBV4-3 and J usage is TRBJ1-2; D gene uncertain. The length of the CDR3 is 14 residues. CDR1 is LGHNA and CDR2 is YSLEER in the germline V gene. Between the trimmed V and J ends, which lost 1 base and 2 bases, there was a span of 8 bases. The CDR3 is CASSQALRNYGYTF. Here the CDR3 DNA reads TGCGCCAGCAGCCAAGCACTACGAAACTATGGCTACACCTTC.

The chain carries TRBV25-1 and TRBJ1-1; the D gene is possibly TRBD1 (5 bases). CDR3 length: 15 amino acids. Looked up from germline, CDR1 is MGHDK and CDR2 is SYGVNS. Trimming removed 3 bases from V and 7 bases from J, with 18 bases in between. The CDR3 DNA follows: TGTGCCAGCAGTGAGGGGCGGAGATGGAGGGGTGAAGCTTTCTTT. Protein: CASSEGRRWRGEAFF.